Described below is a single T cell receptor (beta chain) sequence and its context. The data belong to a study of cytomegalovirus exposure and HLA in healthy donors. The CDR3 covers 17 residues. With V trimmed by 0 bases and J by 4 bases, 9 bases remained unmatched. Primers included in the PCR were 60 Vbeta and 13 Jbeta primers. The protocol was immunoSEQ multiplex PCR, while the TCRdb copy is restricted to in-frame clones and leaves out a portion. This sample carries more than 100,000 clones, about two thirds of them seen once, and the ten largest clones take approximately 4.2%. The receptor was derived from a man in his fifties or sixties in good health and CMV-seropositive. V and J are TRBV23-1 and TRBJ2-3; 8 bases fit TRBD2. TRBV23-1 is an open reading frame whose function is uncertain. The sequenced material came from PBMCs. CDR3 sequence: CASSQSEREYCPDTQYF. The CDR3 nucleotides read TGCGCCAGCAGTCAATCGGAGCGGGAGTATTGCCCAGATACGCAGTATTTT.